Listed below are T cell receptor beta chains from one sample, sequenced in a study of metastatic and nonmetastatic thyroid tumors. TCRdb re-processed the PCR reads through MiXCR. The sample lists approximately 28,000 clones; around 25% were seen once. The source material was blood. Receptor source: a female donor with papillary thyroid cancer or a benign thyroid nodule (not recorded which). Some clones in this sample may be carry-over from other donors' samples. Both conserved end residues are part of each CDR3. D genes are given only for firm matches.

.,TRBV12-3/TRBV12-4,TRBJ2-7,CASSFQGYEQYF
.,TRBV6-2/TRBV6-3,TRBJ2-7,CASKDRSYEQYF
.,TRBV2,TRBJ2-7,CASSRVGEQYF
TRBD2,TRBV7-2,TRBJ2-7,CASSPLGTSPYEQYF
.,TRBV12-3/TRBV12-4,TRBJ2-3,CASSLGARVLTDTQYF
TRBD2,TRBV28,TRBJ2-6,CASTPREGIYGDDVLTF
.,TRBV19,TRBJ2-7,CASSRDPSSYEQYF
TRBD2,TRBV5-1,TRBJ2-3,CASSLDPSGYLTQYF
.,TRBV25-1,TRBJ2-7,CASEATGVGYEQYF
TRBD1,TRBV10-3,TRBJ2-6,CATGQGATVANVLTF
.,TRBV28,TRBJ2-7,CASSLRQDSYEQYF
.,TRBV29-1,TRBJ2-1,CSVVEGTGINEQFF
.,TRBV7-3,TRBJ2-1,CASSLTGSPYNEQFF
.,TRBV2,TRBJ2-2,CASGLGGNTGELFF
TRBD1,TRBV7-8,TRBJ2-7,CASSLRQGADEQYF
.,TRBV7-8,TRBJ1-4,CASSSVPTRGSEKLFF
.,TRBV12-3/TRBV12-4,TRBJ1-2,CASSPHGPGTNYGYTF
.,TRBV3-1,TRBJ2-5,CASSQAGREETQYF
.,TRBV2,TRBJ1-2,CASSPPVRGAYGYTF
.,TRBV5-1,TRBJ1-6,CASCYGATSPLHF
TRBD2,TRBV11-3,TRBJ2-1,CASKINSGSRNEQFF
.,TRBV7-6,TRBJ1-6,CASSLGQGINSPLHF
TRBD2,TRBV11-2,TRBJ2-3,CASSFGLAGGSDTQYF
.,TRBV28,TRBJ1-5,CASRDSNQPQHF
.,TRBV28,TRBJ2-2,CASSPPQPGNTGELFF
TRBD2,TRBV7-2,TRBJ2-7,CASSLAGSYEQYF
.,TRBV29-1,TRBJ2-2,CSVDPLNTGELFF
TRBD1,TRBV30,TRBJ2-1,CAWSSTGSGEQFF
.,TRBV6-1,TRBJ1-1,CASSPGISPEAFF
TRBD1,TRBV20-1,TRBJ2-7,CSARDLGTGLYEQYF
TRBD1,TRBV6-1,TRBJ2-1,CASSSRDRGQFF
TRBD1,TRBV6-2/TRBV6-3,TRBJ2-7,CASSTTTGEWSYEQYF
.,TRBV20-1,TRBJ2-1,CSAGTVYNEQFF
.,TRBV6-2/TRBV6-3,TRBJ1-1,CASSYDRNTEAFF
TRBD1,TRBV25-1,TRBJ1-2,CASSHLLDRGRGNYGYTF
.,TRBV30,TRBJ2-2,CAWSVVLVPTGELFF
TRBD1,TRBV25-1,TRBJ2-2,CATATGQGYTGELFF
TRBD2,TRBV5-4,TRBJ2-1,CASIAGGGSYNEQFF
.,TRBV12-3/TRBV12-4,TRBJ2-7,CASRFGVCSSYEQYF
TRBD2,TRBV2,TRBJ2-7,CASSESVAGASYEQYF
.,TRBV4-3,TRBJ2-1,CASSQEGGTYNEQFF
TRBD1,TRBV29-1,TRBJ2-7,CSVAGTGGPVEQYF
TRBD2,TRBV20-1,TRBJ2-1,CSARGRSGSTYNEQFF
TRBD2,TRBV10-3,TRBJ2-3,CAISAGTTTDTQYF
TRBD2,TRBV6-4,TRBJ2-2,CASAAGEDTGELFF
TRBD2,TRBV6-2/TRBV6-3,TRBJ2-5,CASSYGAGTSQETQYF
.,TRBV7-9,TRBJ2-3,CASSLVSGDTQYF
.,TRBV3-1,TRBJ1-2,CASRPDARDGYTF
.,TRBV30,TRBJ1-2,CAWSPLLRGYTF
TRBD1,TRBV19,TRBJ1-2,CASSILTGMNYGYTF
.,TRBV30,TRBJ2-7,CALGLAYEQYF
.,TRBV29-1,TRBJ2-3,CSVEDLQGPRDTQYF
TRBD1,TRBV25-1,TRBJ1-5,CASIPPMCQGGTRLSNQPQHF
.,TRBV10-3,TRBJ2-2,CAISGAEPRGELFF
TRBD1,TRBV30,TRBJ1-2,CAWRAWTGGAGGYTF
.,TRBV20-1,TRBJ2-5,CSARLKAETQYF